This T cell receptor beta chain was found in a study of T cell repertoires in cytomegalovirus infection. General study findings and limits: Based on cumulative public TCR beta family frequency, carriers of CMV plus the relevant HLA were identified.

In regard to this clonotype: What it recognizes is unknown.

V was clipped by 1 base and J by 2 bases, with 9 bases between them. Germline V gene sequence: CDR1 GTSNPN, CDR2 SVGIG (reference sequence). The CDR3 covers 13 residues. From the reads, TCRdb called clonotypes with MiXCR, one entry per CDR3 protein. The sample lists under 200,000 distinct CDR3 sequences; approximately 9.6% were seen once. The chain combines TRBV30 with TRBJ2-7, with a tentative D call TRBD2 (5 bases). The material sequenced was PBMCs. The sequence was obtained from a human donor in good health (CMV status not recorded). Some clones in this sample may be carry-over from other donors' samples. CDR3 residues: CAWSAGITYEQYF. CDR3 nucleotide sequence: TGTGCCTGGAGTGCGGGAATCACCTACGAGCAGTACTTC.